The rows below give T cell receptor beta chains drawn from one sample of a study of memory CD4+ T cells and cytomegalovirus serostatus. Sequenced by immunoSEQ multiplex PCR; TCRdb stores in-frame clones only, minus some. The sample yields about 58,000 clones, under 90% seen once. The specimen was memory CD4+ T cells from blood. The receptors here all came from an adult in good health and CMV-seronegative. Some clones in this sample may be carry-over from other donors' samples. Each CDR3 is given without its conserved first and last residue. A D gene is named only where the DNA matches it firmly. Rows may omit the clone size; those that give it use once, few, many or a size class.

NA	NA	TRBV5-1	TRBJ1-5	ASSLDGGPNQPQH
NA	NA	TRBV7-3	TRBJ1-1	ASSQQHRNTEAF
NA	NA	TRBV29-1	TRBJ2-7	SVAQGGNPREQY
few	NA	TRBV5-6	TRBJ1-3	ASSFTGSGSGNTIY
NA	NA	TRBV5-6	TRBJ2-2	ASSFNRGGRTGELF
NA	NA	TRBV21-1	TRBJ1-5	ATFHPGGDRENQPQH
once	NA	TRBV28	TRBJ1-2	ASREAGANYGYT
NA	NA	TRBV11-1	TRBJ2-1	ASSSGPLQF
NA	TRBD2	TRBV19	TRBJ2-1	ASSIGTSGVYNEQF
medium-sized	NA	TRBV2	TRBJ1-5	ASSDSADDQPQH
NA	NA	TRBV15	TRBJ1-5	ATSDAGNQPQH
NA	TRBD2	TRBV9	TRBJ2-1	ASSVDPAGGRGEQF
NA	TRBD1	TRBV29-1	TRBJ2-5	SGRTGGGPQETQY
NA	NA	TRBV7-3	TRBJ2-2	ASGENTGELF
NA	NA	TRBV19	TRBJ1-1	ASSPRQSTEAF
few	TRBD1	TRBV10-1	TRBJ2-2	ASSDRDRENTGELF
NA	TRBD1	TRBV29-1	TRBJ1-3	SVGQGGFGNTIY
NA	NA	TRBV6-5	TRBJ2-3	ASSYSDTQY
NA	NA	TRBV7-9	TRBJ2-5	ASSPRGAPQETQY
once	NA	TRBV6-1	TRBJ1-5	ASSAGSGPAFNQPQH
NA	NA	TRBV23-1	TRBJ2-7	ASKGYEQY
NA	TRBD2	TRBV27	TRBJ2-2	ASSGLAANTGELF
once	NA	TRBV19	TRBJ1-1	ASRKDTGPGPF
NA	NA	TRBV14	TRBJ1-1	ASSYFRDGEAF
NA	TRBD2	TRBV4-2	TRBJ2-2	ASSQDQSLAGGPTGELF
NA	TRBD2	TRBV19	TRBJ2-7	ASSDPLAGGLYEQY
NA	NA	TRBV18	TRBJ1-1	ASSPMMEGTEAF
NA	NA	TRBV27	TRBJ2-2	ASSLRPLARFANTGELF
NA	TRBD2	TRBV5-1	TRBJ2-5	ASTPSGITETQY
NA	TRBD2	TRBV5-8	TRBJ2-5	ASSLAEGLARGSQETQY
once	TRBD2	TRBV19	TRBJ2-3	ASSMVAGVRDTQY
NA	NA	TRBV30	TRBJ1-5	AWSVPADSNQPQH
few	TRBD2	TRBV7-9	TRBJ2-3	ASSFWAGEADTQY
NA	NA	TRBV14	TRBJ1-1	ASSRGSNTEAF
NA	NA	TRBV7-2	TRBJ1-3	ASSLGQATGNTIY
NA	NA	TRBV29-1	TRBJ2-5	SVEKGARETQY
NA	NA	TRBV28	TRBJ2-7	ASSLYAGHLYEQY
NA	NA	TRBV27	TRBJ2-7	ASTQGRGAYEQY
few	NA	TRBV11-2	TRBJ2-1	ASSLGLQAKQF
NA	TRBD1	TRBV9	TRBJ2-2	ASSETGVDTGELF
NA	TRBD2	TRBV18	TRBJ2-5	ASSPGLAGGETQY
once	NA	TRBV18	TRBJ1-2	ASSPPGAGRYGYT
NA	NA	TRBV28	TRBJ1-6	ASRDGNSPLH
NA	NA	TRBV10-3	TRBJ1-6	AISALGGGNSPLH
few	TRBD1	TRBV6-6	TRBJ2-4	ASSPTGFTKNIQY
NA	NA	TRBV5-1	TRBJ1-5	ASSLGSNQPQH
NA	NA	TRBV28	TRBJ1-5	ASMRVSNRPQH
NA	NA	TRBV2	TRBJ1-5	ASKENGPSNQPQH